A selection of T cell receptor beta chains follows, all from one sample in a study of radiotherapy plus CTLA-4 blockade in lung cancer. Some clones are missing from TCRdb's copy, which holds only in-frame ones; the method was immunoSEQ multiplex PCR. This repertoire shows 100,000 to 150,000 clones, 65% to 85% found once; its top ten account for around 4.8%. The material sequenced was peripheral blood, taken from a patient treated with radiotherapy plus ipilimumab. These receptor sequences come from a human donor with non-small cell lung cancer who had a partial response to radiotherapy plus ipilimumab. Each CDR3 is given with its conserved first and last residue. A D gene is named only where the DNA matches it firmly. Expanded clones get a size class; other rows say once, few or many, or leave the size out.

d_gene: NA
abundance: NA
j_gene: TRBJ1-5
v_gene: TRBV19
CDR3nt: TGTGCCAGTAGTACCCCGGGAGGCCCGGTCGCCCATCAGCCCCAGCATTTT
CDR3aa: CASSTPGGPVAHQPQHF

d_gene: TRBD2
abundance: few
j_gene: TRBJ2-3
v_gene: TRBV6-1
CDR3nt: TGTGCCAGCAGTGAAGTTCTAGCGGGAGGTTTAGATACGCAGTATTTT
CDR3aa: CASSEVLAGGLDTQYF

d_gene: NA
abundance: once
j_gene: TRBJ2-1
v_gene: TRBV27
CDR3nt: TGTGCCAGCAGTTCTGTGAGCTCCTACAATGAGCAGTTCTTC
CDR3aa: CASSSVSSYNEQFF

d_gene: NA
abundance: NA
j_gene: TRBJ2-3
v_gene: TRBV5-5
CDR3nt: TGTGCCAGCAGCCATAGCGGATCTAGCACAGATACGCAGTATTTT
CDR3aa: CASSHSGSSTDTQYF

d_gene: NA
abundance: NA
j_gene: TRBJ1-1
v_gene: TRBV4-2
CDR3nt: TGTGCCAGCAGCCAAGAGAGGGGGTGGGGGAACACTGAAGCTTTCTTT
CDR3aa: CASSQERGWGNTEAFF

d_gene: NA
abundance: few
j_gene: TRBJ1-5
v_gene: TRBV6-5
CDR3nt: TGTGCCAGCAATGAACAGTTTAGCAATCAGCCCCAGCATTTT
CDR3aa: CASNEQFSNQPQHF

d_gene: TRBD1
abundance: NA
j_gene: TRBJ2-1
v_gene: TRBV6-5
CDR3nt: TGTGCCAGCAGGCGGACAGGGACCTACAATGAGCAGTTCTTC
CDR3aa: CASRRTGTYNEQFF

d_gene: NA
abundance: NA
j_gene: TRBJ2-1
v_gene: TRBV6-1
CDR3nt: TGTGCCACCCCCTTAGGGGGGGGTGAGCAGTTCTTC
CDR3aa: CATPLGGGEQFF

d_gene: NA
abundance: NA
j_gene: TRBJ2-1
v_gene: TRBV7-9
CDR3nt: TGTGCCAGCAGCGTAAACTATGAGCAGTTCTTC
CDR3aa: CASSVNYEQFF

d_gene: NA
abundance: NA
j_gene: TRBJ1-1
v_gene: TRBV5-4
CDR3nt: TGTGCCAGCAGCTTGGGCAGAAACACTGAAGCTTTCTTT
CDR3aa: CASSLGRNTEAFF

d_gene: NA
abundance: NA
j_gene: TRBJ1-2
v_gene: TRBV6-5
CDR3nt: TGTGCCAGCAAAACCGACCGGGACGGGAGCTATGGCTACACCTTC
CDR3aa: CASKTDRDGSYGYTF

d_gene: NA
abundance: NA
j_gene: TRBJ2-1
v_gene: TRBV7-2
CDR3nt: TGTGCCAGCAGCTCTGGGACTTACGGGGAGCAGTTCTTC
CDR3aa: CASSSGTYGEQFF

d_gene: TRBD2
abundance: NA
j_gene: TRBJ2-1
v_gene: TRBV7-3
CDR3nt: TGTGCCAGCAGCTTAGGGACTAGCGGGGCCAATGAGCAGTTCTTC
CDR3aa: CASSLGTSGANEQFF

d_gene: NA
abundance: NA
j_gene: TRBJ1-1
v_gene: TRBV13
CDR3nt: TGTGCCAGCAGCGCATGGGGGGGAATGAACACTGAAGCTTTCTTT
CDR3aa: CASSAWGGMNTEAFF

d_gene: TRBD1
abundance: NA
j_gene: TRBJ1-2
v_gene: TRBV19
CDR3nt: TGTGCCGGCTGGGACAGGAGACCATTCCCCTATGGCTACACCTTC
CDR3aa: CAGWDRRPFPYGYTF

d_gene: NA
abundance: NA
j_gene: TRBJ2-7
v_gene: TRBV18
CDR3nt: TGTGCCAGCTCCCGCGGAGTGGAGAGCGTTGAGCAGTACTTC
CDR3aa: CASSRGVESVEQYF

d_gene: NA
abundance: NA
j_gene: TRBJ1-3
v_gene: TRBV5-1
CDR3nt: TGCGCCAGCAGCTTGGGGGACTCACAAAACACCATATATTTT
CDR3aa: CASSLGDSQNTIYF

d_gene: NA
abundance: NA
j_gene: TRBJ2-2
v_gene: TRBV4-2
CDR3nt: TGTGCCAGCAGCCGAGACCCCCTCGGGAGCGGGAACACCGGGGAGCTGTTTTTT
CDR3aa: CASSRDPLGSGNTGELFF

d_gene: TRBD2
abundance: NA
j_gene: TRBJ2-1
v_gene: TRBV7-9
CDR3nt: TGTGCCAGCAGCTTAGGGGCCGGACTAGCGGGTTACAATGAGCAGTTCTTC
CDR3aa: CASSLGAGLAGYNEQFF

d_gene: TRBD2
abundance: few
j_gene: TRBJ2-7
v_gene: TRBV6-6
CDR3nt: TGTGCCAGCAGTTTTCTGGTAGCGGGAGAATACGAGCAGTACTTC
CDR3aa: CASSFLVAGEYEQYF

d_gene: TRBD2
abundance: NA
j_gene: TRBJ2-1
v_gene: TRBV28
CDR3nt: TGTGCCAGCAAATCAGCGGGAGGGCCCTCATATGAGCAGTTCTTC
CDR3aa: CASKSAGGPSYEQFF

d_gene: TRBD1
abundance: NA
j_gene: TRBJ1-2
v_gene: TRBV9
CDR3nt: TGTGCCAGCAGCGTAGGCGAGGGGGACAGGGACCGCTATGGCTACACCTTC
CDR3aa: CASSVGEGDRDRYGYTF

d_gene: NA
abundance: NA
j_gene: TRBJ2-5
v_gene: TRBV2
CDR3nt: TGTGCCAGCACTGGTACTGAAGAGACCCAGTACTTC
CDR3aa: CASTGTEETQYF

d_gene: TRBD2
abundance: few
j_gene: TRBJ2-1
v_gene: TRBV5-4
CDR3nt: TGTGCCAGCAGCTCGGGACTAGCGGGAGTTGAGCAGTTCTTC
CDR3aa: CASSSGLAGVEQFF

d_gene: TRBD2
abundance: medium-sized
j_gene: TRBJ2-1
v_gene: TRBV7-8
CDR3nt: TGTGCCAGCAGCCTCCTAGCGGGAGATCCCAATGAGCAGTTCTTC
CDR3aa: CASSLLAGDPNEQFF

d_gene: NA
abundance: NA
j_gene: TRBJ2-1
v_gene: TRBV7-2
CDR3nt: TGTGCCAGCAGCTTGGGAGGCGGCCATGAGCAGTTCTTC
CDR3aa: CASSLGGGHEQFF

d_gene: TRBD2
abundance: few
j_gene: TRBJ2-1
v_gene: TRBV7-8
CDR3nt: TGTGCCAGCAGCTTGACTAGCGGGATAATTAACAATGAGCAGTTCTTC
CDR3aa: CASSLTSGIINNEQFF

d_gene: NA
abundance: NA
j_gene: TRBJ2-1
v_gene: TRBV13
CDR3nt: TGTGCCAGCAGCTTAATCAGGGCGGGATCTAACTACAATGAGCAGTTCTTC
CDR3aa: CASSLIRAGSNYNEQFF

d_gene: NA
abundance: NA
j_gene: TRBJ1-5
v_gene: TRBV6-5
CDR3nt: TGTGCCAGCAATGAGACACCAGCAGTTCAGCCCCAGCATTTT
CDR3aa: CASNETPAVQPQHF

d_gene: TRBD1
abundance: NA
j_gene: TRBJ1-2
v_gene: TRBV28
CDR3nt: TGTGCCAGCAGTTTAACAGGGGGCAGCTATGGCTACACCTTC
CDR3aa: CASSLTGGSYGYTF

d_gene: TRBD2
abundance: NA
j_gene: TRBJ2-1
v_gene: TRBV5-5
CDR3nt: TGTGCCAGCAGCTTGGTAAGCGGGGGATACAATGAGCAGTTCTTC
CDR3aa: CASSLVSGGYNEQFF

d_gene: TRBD1
abundance: few
j_gene: TRBJ2-5
v_gene: TRBV18
CDR3nt: TGTGCCAGCTCACTATGGGGGCTAGAACTCCGGGACAGCTTTCAAGAGACCCAGTACTTC
CDR3aa: CASSLWGLELRDSFQETQYF

d_gene: NA
abundance: NA
j_gene: TRBJ1-4
v_gene: TRBV5-6
CDR3nt: TGTGCCAGCAGGTGGGGGAGGACTAATGAAAAACTGTTTTTT
CDR3aa: CASRWGRTNEKLFF

d_gene: TRBD1
abundance: NA
j_gene: TRBJ1-2
v_gene: TRBV28
CDR3nt: TGTGCCAGCAGGTCCGGGACAGGAAACTATGGCTACACCTTC
CDR3aa: CASRSGTGNYGYTF

d_gene: NA
abundance: once
j_gene: TRBJ2-2
v_gene: TRBV29-1
CDR3nt: TGCGGGGGGAGAACTAGCACCGGGGAGCTGTTTTTT
CDR3aa: CGGRTSTGELFF

d_gene: NA
abundance: NA
j_gene: TRBJ2-3
v_gene: TRBV7-3
CDR3nt: TGTGCCAGCAGCAGAGGGTCGGATACGCAGTATTTT
CDR3aa: CASSRGSDTQYF

d_gene: TRBD1
abundance: NA
j_gene: TRBJ1-2
v_gene: TRBV6-5
CDR3nt: TGTGCCAGCAGTTCGGGACAGCCTTATGGCTACACCTTC
CDR3aa: CASSSGQPYGYTF

d_gene: TRBD2
abundance: NA
j_gene: TRBJ2-1
v_gene: TRBV2
CDR3nt: TGTGCCAGCACTCTAGCGGGGATCTCCTACAATGAGCAGTTCTTC
CDR3aa: CASTLAGISYNEQFF

d_gene: TRBD1
abundance: few
j_gene: TRBJ1-2
v_gene: TRBV7-9
CDR3nt: TGTGCCAGCAGCCCCTCCGGGACAGGGGGCTACGGCTACACCTTC
CDR3aa: CASSPSGTGGYGYTF

d_gene: NA
abundance: NA
j_gene: TRBJ2-3
v_gene: TRBV7-9
CDR3nt: TGTGCCAGCAGTCCGCGGGCGCAGAAGATAGATACGCAGTATTTT
CDR3aa: CASSPRAQKIDTQYF

d_gene: TRBD1
abundance: few
j_gene: TRBJ1-1
v_gene: TRBV7-2
CDR3nt: TGTGCCAGCAGCGGACAGGCCATGAACACTGAAGCTTTCTTT
CDR3aa: CASSGQAMNTEAFF

d_gene: NA
abundance: NA
j_gene: TRBJ2-2
v_gene: TRBV19
CDR3nt: TGTGCCAGTAGTATAAAAAGAACAGTAAACACCGGGGAGCTGTTTTTT
CDR3aa: CASSIKRTVNTGELFF

d_gene: NA
abundance: NA
j_gene: TRBJ1-5
v_gene: TRBV7-9
CDR3nt: TGTGCCAGCGCCAGAAACGGACATAGCAATCAGCCCCAGCATTTT
CDR3aa: CASARNGHSNQPQHF

d_gene: NA
abundance: few
j_gene: TRBJ1-5
v_gene: TRBV7-9
CDR3nt: TGTGCCAGCAGTACCGGACACAATAGCAATCAGCCCCAGCATTTT
CDR3aa: CASSTGHNSNQPQHF

d_gene: TRBD1
abundance: NA
j_gene: TRBJ1-3
v_gene: TRBV18
CDR3nt: TGTGCCAGCTCCGGACAGGGCTCTGGAAACACCATATATTTT
CDR3aa: CASSGQGSGNTIYF

d_gene: NA
abundance: few
j_gene: TRBJ1-5
v_gene: TRBV6-6
CDR3nt: TGTGCCAGCAGTTACGCCGCAGGGCGACAGCCCCAGCATTTT
CDR3aa: CASSYAAGRQPQHF

d_gene: TRBD1
abundance: NA
j_gene: TRBJ2-4
v_gene: TRBV18
CDR3nt: TGTGCCAGCTCAACAGGGGGCAACATTCAGTACTTC
CDR3aa: CASSTGGNIQYF

d_gene: TRBD1
abundance: NA
j_gene: TRBJ1-2
v_gene: TRBV27
CDR3nt: TGTGCCAGCACCGTAGGGGGGACAGAAGGAGGCTACACCTTC
CDR3aa: CASTVGGTEGGYTF

d_gene: TRBD1
abundance: NA
j_gene: TRBJ1-1
v_gene: TRBV14
CDR3nt: TGTGCCAGCAGCCGAGACAGGGTTGGAGCTGAAGCTTTCTTT
CDR3aa: CASSRDRVGAEAFF

d_gene: NA
abundance: once
j_gene: TRBJ1-1
v_gene: TRBV11-2
CDR3nt: TGTGCCAGCAGCTTAATGACGGGGAACACTGAAGCTTTCTTT
CDR3aa: CASSLMTGNTEAFF

d_gene: NA
abundance: NA
j_gene: TRBJ1-3
v_gene: TRBV5-1
CDR3nt: TGCGCCAGCAGCCCGCGCTCTGGAAACACCATATATTTT
CDR3aa: CASSPRSGNTIYF

d_gene: TRBD2
abundance: NA
j_gene: TRBJ2-1
v_gene: TRBV28
CDR3nt: TGTGCCAGCAGCCCAGGACTAGCGGGAGTAGAGCAGTTCTTC
CDR3aa: CASSPGLAGVEQFF

d_gene: NA
abundance: once
j_gene: TRBJ1-5
v_gene: TRBV27
CDR3nt: TGTGCCAGCACACCAGGGGATGGGGGCAATCAGCCCCAGCATTTT
CDR3aa: CASTPGDGGNQPQHF

d_gene: NA
abundance: NA
j_gene: TRBJ2-3
v_gene: TRBV28
CDR3nt: TGTGCCAGCAGTTTTCAGGGGTCAGATACGCAGTATTTT
CDR3aa: CASSFQGSDTQYF